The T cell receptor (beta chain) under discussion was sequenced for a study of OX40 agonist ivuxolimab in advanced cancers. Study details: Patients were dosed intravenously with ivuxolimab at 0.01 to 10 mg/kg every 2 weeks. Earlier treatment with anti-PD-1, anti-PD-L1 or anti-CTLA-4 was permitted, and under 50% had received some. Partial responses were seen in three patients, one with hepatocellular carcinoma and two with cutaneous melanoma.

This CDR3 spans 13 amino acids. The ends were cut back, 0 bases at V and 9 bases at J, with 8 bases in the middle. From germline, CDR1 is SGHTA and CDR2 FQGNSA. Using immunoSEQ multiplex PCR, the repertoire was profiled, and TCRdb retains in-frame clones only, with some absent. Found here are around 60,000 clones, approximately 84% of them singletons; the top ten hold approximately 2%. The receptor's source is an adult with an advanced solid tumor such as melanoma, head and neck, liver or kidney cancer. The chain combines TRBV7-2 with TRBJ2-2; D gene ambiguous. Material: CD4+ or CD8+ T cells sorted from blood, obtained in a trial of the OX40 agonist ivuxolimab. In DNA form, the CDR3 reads TGTGCCAGCAGCTTAGCTCGAAGTAGGGAGCTGTTTTTT. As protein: CASSLARSRELFF.